These 18 T cell receptor beta chains were sequenced from one sample in a study of blood T cell repertoires in COVID-19 (dated by TCRdb to about 2020). The method behind the library was the immunoSEQ multiplex PCR assay. TCRdb re-hosts the immuneACCESS table, in-frame sequences only. Its copies lack some clones; in the studies checked, an unresolved V gene accounts for under half of them, and the cause for the rest is not known. Across this sample there are roughly 330,000 clones, with approximately 87% seen only once. The ten top clones hold about 5.4% of the sample. Sequenced: PBMCs or T cells enriched from blood (not recorded which). Source of these receptors: a woman in her 30s who had recovered from COVID-19.

The genes are TRBV19 and TRBJ2-6; TRBD2 matches 13 bases. Unmatched junction bases numbered 4, after V lost 8 bases and J lost 3 bases. Germline CDR1 and CDR2: LNHDA and SQIVND (reference sequence). The CDR3 spans 16 residues. The CDR3 coding sequence is TGTGCCAGTGGACTAGCGGGGGTAGGTGGGGCCAACGTCCTGACTTTC. Its protein is CASGLAGVGGANVLTF.

The rearrangement uses TRBV6-6 and TRBJ1-2; D possibly corresponds to TRBD1 (5 bases). Germline V gene data show CDR1 as MNHNY and CDR2 as SVGAGI (reference sequence). There are 10 residues in the CDR3. Trimming took 10 bases from V and 4 from J, leaving 7 bases between them. CDR3 amino acids: CATGGYGYTF. The CDR3 DNA follows: TGTGCCACCGGGGGCTATGGCTACACCTTC.

J is TRBJ2-2 and V is TRBV19; 8 bases match TRBD1. CDR3 length equals 15 residues. V was clipped by 6 bases and J by 6 bases; unmatched bases: 9. In germline, CDR1 is LNHDA, CDR2 SQIVND (reference sequence). CDR3 amino acids: CASSFVQGAAGELFF. The CDR3 coding sequence is TGTGCCAGTAGCTTTGTTCAGGGGGCCGCCGGGGAGCTGTTTTTT.

This clone was counted between two and nine times. The chain has TRBV7-2 and TRBJ1-1; D is uncertain. Germline loops: CDR1 SGHTA, CDR2 FQGNSA. Trimming took 5 bases from V and 0 from J, leaving 10 bases between them. CDR3 length equals 14 residues. The DNA for the CDR3 is TGTGCCAGCAGCCCGACTGTTGTGAACACTGAAGCTTTCTTT. Translating it yields CASSPTVVNTEAFF.

The rearrangement links TRBV7-2 to TRBJ2-3; 8 nucleotides match TRBD2. CDR1 is SGHTA and CDR2 is FQGNSA in the germline V gene. The CDR3 has 18 residues. J lost 0 bases, V lost 2 bases, and 10 bases had no gene match. The CDR3 loop is CASSLWASGPMSTDTQYF. As DNA, the CDR3 is TGTGCCAGCAGCTTATGGGCTAGCGGGCCAATGAGCACAGATACGCAGTATTTT.

The V and J genes are TRBV3-1 (or the pseudogene TRBV3-2) and TRBJ2-2; D is possibly TRBD2 (5 bases). The CDR3 runs 15 residues. Trimming left V 4 bases short and J 6 bases short, with 15 bases between. The germline V gene encodes CDR1 LGHDT and CDR2 YNNKEL (reference sequence). The chain's CDR3 is CASSPTSRGSGELFF. CDR3 bases: TGTGCCAGCAGCCCCACAAGCCGAGGGTCCGGGGAGCTGTTTTTT.

The J gene is TRBJ1-2, the V gene TRBV6-1, with TRBD1 matching over 8 bases. CDR1 is MNHNS and CDR2 is SASEGT in the germline V gene. The CDR3 has 15 amino acids. With 2 bases clipped from V and 6 bases from J, the junction kept 8 bases outside the gene matches. For the CDR3, the DNA is TGTGCCAGCAGTGAATTGGCAGGGGGCGTTGATGGCTACACCTTC. It encodes CASSELAGGVDGYTF.

In this sample, this clone turned up a few times. This sequence joins TRBV11-2 and TRBJ1-2; D unclear. The germline V and J ends were trimmed by 5 bases and 8 bases, with 15 bases remaining between them. CDR1 SGHAT and CDR2 FQNNGV come from the germline V gene. The CDR3 contains 13 residues. CDR3: CASSPGDSGGYTF. In DNA form, the CDR3 reads TGTGCCAGCAGCCCAGGAGACTCGGGAGGCTACACCTTC.

The chain employs TRBV4-1 and TRBJ1-4; the D is unclear. Germline V gene sequence: CDR1 MGHRA, CDR2 YSYEKL. Trimming cost V 6 bases and J 3 bases, with 8 bases left between them. CDR3 length: 13 amino acids. The DNA of the CDR3 is TGCGCCAGCAGTAGAAACTCTAATGAAAAACTGTTTTTT. This encodes CASSRNSNEKLFF.

This clone has more than one count but fewer than ten. The J gene is TRBJ2-3, the V gene TRBV11-1, with 8 positions matching TRBD2. This CDR3 is built from 15 residues. After removal of 5 bases from V and 2 bases from J, the junction contained 6 bases not matched to a gene. In germline, CDR1 is SGHAT, CDR2 FQDESV (reference sequence). Here the CDR3 DNA reads TGTGCCAGCAGCCCAAGCGGGGGCGCCACAGATACGCAGTATTTT. Protein product: CASSPSGGATDTQYF.

The chain combines TRBV11-2 with TRBJ1-1; no reliable D call. The V end lost 6 bases, the J end lost 0 bases, and 14 bases lay between the germline ends. From germline, CDR1 is SGHAT and CDR2 FQNNGV. The CDR3 runs to 15 residues. The CDR3 sequence: CASRDAGLMNTEAFF. The CDR3 DNA follows: TGTGCCAGCAGGGATGCAGGTCTAATGAACACTGAAGCTTTCTTT.

The genes are TRBV27 and TRBJ1-6; 9 bases are shared with TRBD1. V shed 2 bases and J 3 bases; nucleotides not matched to a gene: 8. The germline CDR1 and CDR2 sequences are MNHEY and SMNVEV (reference sequence). The CDR3 is 18 residues long. CDR3 protein: CASSLHTGGSLYNSPLHF. The CDR3 region has the DNA TGTGCCAGCAGTTTACACACAGGGGGCTCTCTCTATAATTCACCCCTCCACTTT.

The chain uses TRBV24-1 and TRBJ2-2; 13 positions agree with TRBD2. The CDR3 sequence is 17 residues long. V gave up 1 base and J gave up 6 bases; unmatched junction bases: 4. Germline CDR1 KGHDR, CDR2 SFDVKD. The CDR3 nucleotides read TGTGCCACCAGTGATTTTACTAGCGGGGGGGCCTCCGGGGAGCTGTTTTTT. It translates to CATSDFTSGGASGELFF.

This clone was recorded only once. This chain connects TRBV6-5 to TRBJ2-6; unclear D gene. Germline loops: CDR1 MNHEY, CDR2 SVGAGI. Trimming took 6 bases from V and 0 from J, leaving 6 bases between them. The CDR3 loop spans 14 amino acids. CDR3 in amino acids: CASRYSSGANVLTF. As DNA, the CDR3 is TGTGCCAGCAGATATAGCTCTGGGGCCAACGTCCTGACTTTC.

This clone was seen once. The chain joins TRBV6-5 to TRBJ1-1; the D is unclear. The CDR3 is 13 amino acids. The ends were cut back, 6 bases at V and 3 bases at J, with 11 bases in the middle. Germline V CDR1 and CDR2: MNHEY, SVGAGI. The CDR3 DNA reads as TGTGCCAGCAGGCCGGGAATGGACACTGAAGCTTTCTTT. Its protein is CASRPGMDTEAFF.

The rearrangement uses TRBV6-5 and TRBJ2-1; maybe TRBD2 (6 bases). The germline V gene encodes CDR1 MNHEY and CDR2 SVGAGI. V lost 7 bases and J 6 bases, leaving 16 bases between the germline ends. The CDR3 is 14 amino acids. This chain's CDR3 is CASTGTLGSNEQFF. CDR3 DNA sequence: TGTGCCAGCACGGGAACCCTCGGGAGCAATGAGCAGTTCTTC.

V gene TRBV19 combines with J gene TRBJ1-1; 7 bases map to TRBD1. This CDR3 region has 14 residues. With V trimmed by 3 bases and J by 3 bases, 4 bases remained unmatched. Per the germline V gene, CDR1 is LNHDA and CDR2 is SQIVND (reference sequence). This CDR3 is CASSISTGDTEAFF. In DNA form, the CDR3 reads TGTGCCAGTAGTATCTCAACAGGGGACACTGAAGCTTTCTTT.

This rearrangement joins TRBV21-1 to TRBJ2-7; the D call in the table, TRBD2, was not verified against the DNA. TRBV21-1 is tagged as a pseudogene. CDR3 size: 13 residues. DNA for the CDR3: TGTGCCAGCAGCAGAGAGAGGGCCCAATCGGGGTACTTC. Translated: CASSRERAQSGYF.